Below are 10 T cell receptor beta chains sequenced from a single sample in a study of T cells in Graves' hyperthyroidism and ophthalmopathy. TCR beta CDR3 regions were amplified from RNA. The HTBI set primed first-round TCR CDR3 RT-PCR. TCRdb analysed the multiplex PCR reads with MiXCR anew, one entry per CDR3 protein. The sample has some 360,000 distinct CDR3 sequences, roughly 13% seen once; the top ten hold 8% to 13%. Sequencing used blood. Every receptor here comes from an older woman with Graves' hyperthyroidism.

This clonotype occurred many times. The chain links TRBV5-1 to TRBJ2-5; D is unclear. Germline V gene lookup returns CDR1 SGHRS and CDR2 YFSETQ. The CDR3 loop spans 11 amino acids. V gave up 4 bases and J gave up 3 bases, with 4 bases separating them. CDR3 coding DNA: TGCGCCAGCAGCGAAAAAGAGACCCAGTACTTC. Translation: CASSEKETQYF.

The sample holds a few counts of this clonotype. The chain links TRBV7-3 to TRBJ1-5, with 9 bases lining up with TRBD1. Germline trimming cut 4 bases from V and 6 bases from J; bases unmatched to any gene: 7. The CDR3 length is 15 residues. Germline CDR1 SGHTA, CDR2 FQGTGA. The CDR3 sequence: CASSYLGQGSQPQHF. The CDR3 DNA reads TGTGCCAGCAGCTACCTCGGACAGGGGTCTCAGCCCCAGCATTTT.

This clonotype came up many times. The CDR3 reads CSARERGQAKNIQYF. DNA for the CDR3: TGCAGTGCTAGAGAGCGGGGGCAAGCCAAAAACATTCAGTACTTC. V gene TRBV20-1 combines with J gene TRBJ2-4; perhaps TRBD2 as D (7 bases). The CDR3 is 15 residues long. Germline V gene data show CDR1 as DFQATT and CDR2 as SNEGSKA (reference sequence). Trimming stripped 0 bases from V and 0 bases from J, with 9 bases between.

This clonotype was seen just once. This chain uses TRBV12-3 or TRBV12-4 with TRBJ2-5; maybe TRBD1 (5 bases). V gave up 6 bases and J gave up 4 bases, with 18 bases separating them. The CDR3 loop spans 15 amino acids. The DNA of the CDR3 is TGTGCCAGCAGCCAAGATACCTCAAGGGGAGAGACCCAGTACTTC. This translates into CASSQDTSRGETQYF.

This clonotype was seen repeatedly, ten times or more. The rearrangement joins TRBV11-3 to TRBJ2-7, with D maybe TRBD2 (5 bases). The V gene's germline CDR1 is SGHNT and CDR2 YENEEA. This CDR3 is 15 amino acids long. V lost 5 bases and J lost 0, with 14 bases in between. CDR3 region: CASSPRLGSSYEQYF. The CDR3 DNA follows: TGTGCCAGCAGCCCGAGACTGGGGAGCTCCTACGAGCAGTACTTC.

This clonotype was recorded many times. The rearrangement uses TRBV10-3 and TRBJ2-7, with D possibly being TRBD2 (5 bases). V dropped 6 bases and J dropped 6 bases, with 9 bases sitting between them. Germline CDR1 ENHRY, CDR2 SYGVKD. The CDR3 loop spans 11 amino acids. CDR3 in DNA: TGTGCCATCAGGCAGGAGGCCGAGCAGTACTTC. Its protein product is CAIRQEAEQYF.

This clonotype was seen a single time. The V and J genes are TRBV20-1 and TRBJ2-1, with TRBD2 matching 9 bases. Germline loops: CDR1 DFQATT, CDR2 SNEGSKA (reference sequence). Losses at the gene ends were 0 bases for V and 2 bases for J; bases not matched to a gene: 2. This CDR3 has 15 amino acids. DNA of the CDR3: TGCAGTGCTAGAGATGGGACTAGCCCCTACAATGAGCAGTTCTTC. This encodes CSARDGTSPYNEQFF.

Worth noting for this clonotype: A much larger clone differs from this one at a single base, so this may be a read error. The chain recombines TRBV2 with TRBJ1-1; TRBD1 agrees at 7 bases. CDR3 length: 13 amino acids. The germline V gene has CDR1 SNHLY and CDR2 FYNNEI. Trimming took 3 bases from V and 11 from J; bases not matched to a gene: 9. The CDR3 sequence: CASSDTGARGAFF. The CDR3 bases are TGTGCCAGCAGTGATACAGGGGCCCGCGGGGCTTTCTTT.

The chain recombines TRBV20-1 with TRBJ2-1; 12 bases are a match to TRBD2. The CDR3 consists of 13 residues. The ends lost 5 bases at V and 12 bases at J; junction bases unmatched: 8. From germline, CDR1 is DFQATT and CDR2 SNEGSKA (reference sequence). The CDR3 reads CSAWTSGAKWQFF. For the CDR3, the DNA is TGCAGTGCTTGGACTAGCGGGGCAAAATGGCAGTTCTTC.

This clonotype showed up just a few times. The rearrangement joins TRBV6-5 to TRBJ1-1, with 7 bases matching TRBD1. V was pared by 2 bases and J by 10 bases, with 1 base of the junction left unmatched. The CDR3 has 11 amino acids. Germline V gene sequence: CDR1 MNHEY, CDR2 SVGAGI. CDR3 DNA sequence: TGTGCCAGCAGTTACCAGGGGGGAGCTTTCTTT. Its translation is CASSYQGGAFF.